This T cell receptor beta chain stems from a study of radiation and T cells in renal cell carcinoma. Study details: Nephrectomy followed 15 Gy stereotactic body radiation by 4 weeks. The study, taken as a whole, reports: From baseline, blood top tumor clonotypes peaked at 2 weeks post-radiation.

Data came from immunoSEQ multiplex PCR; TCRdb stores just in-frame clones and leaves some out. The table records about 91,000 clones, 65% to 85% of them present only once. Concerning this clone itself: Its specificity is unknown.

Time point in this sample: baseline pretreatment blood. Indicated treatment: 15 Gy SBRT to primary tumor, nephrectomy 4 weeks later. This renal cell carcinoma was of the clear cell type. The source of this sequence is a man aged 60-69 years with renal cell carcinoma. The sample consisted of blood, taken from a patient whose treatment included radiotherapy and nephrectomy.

The CDR3 DNA follows: TGTGCCAGTAGTAGTACTAGCGGGAGCTTTGAGCAGTTCTTC. Protein product: CASSSTSGSFEQFF. The genes are TRBV19 and TRBJ2-1, with 11 bases that match TRBD2. V lost 4 bases to trimming and J lost 9 bases; unmatched junction nucleotides: 5. The CDR3 spans 14 residues. Per the germline V gene, CDR1 is LNHDA and CDR2 is SQIVND (reference sequence). The whole variable domain, filled in from reference TRBV19 and TRBJ2-1, reads DGGITQSPKYLFRKEGQNVTLSCEQNLNHDAMYWYRQDPGQGLRLIYYSQIVNDFQKGDIAEGYSVSREKKESFPLTVTSAQKNPTAFYLCASSSTSGSFEQFFGPGTRLTVL.